A selection of T cell receptor beta chains follows, all from one sample in a study of T cell responses to AZD1222 COVID-19 vaccine. The table came from immunoSEQ multiplex PCR; TCRdb's copy has only in-frame clones and leaves some out. The sample lists around 150,000 clones, roughly 90% occurring once. The sequences come from peripheral blood, collected 28 days after the second AZD1222 dose. The receptors originated from an adult who received the AZD1222 COVID-19 vaccine. Both conserved end residues are part of each CDR3. D genes are given only for firm matches. Clone size is not always given. Where it is, it says once, few, many or a class for expanded clones.

D	V	J	size	DNA	CDR3
NA	TRBV10-2	TRBJ1-1	NA	TGCGCCAGCAGTCTTACTGGGAACACTGAAGCTTTCTTT	CASSLTGNTEAFF
NA	TRBV19	TRBJ1-1	NA	TGTGCCAGTAAATACGACAGTCGGAACACTGAAGCTTTCTTT	CASKYDSRNTEAFF
NA	TRBV7-9	TRBJ2-2	NA	TGTGCCAGCAGCTTAACCGTAGTCAGGGAAGGACTGTTTTTT	CASSLTVVREGLFF
TRBD2	TRBV2	TRBJ2-5	NA	TGTGCCAGCAGTGACGGCGGCGGGGGGACCCAGTACTTC	CASSDGGGGTQYF
NA	TRBV6-2/TRBV6-3	TRBJ2-2	once	TGTGCCAGCAGTCATACCGGGGAGCTGTTTTTT	CASSHTGELFF
NA	TRBV2	TRBJ2-3	once	TGTGCCAGCAGCGATACCCGGGGCCCAGATACGCAGTATTTT	CASSDTRGPDTQYF
TRBD2	TRBV28	TRBJ2-7	NA	TGTGCCAGCAGAGCGGGGGGGGAAGTCTACGAGCAGTACTTC	CASRAGGEVYEQYF
NA	TRBV14	TRBJ1-4	NA	TGTGCCAGCAGCCAATTAGGGAATGAAAAACTGTTTTTT	CASSQLGNEKLFF
TRBD2	TRBV12-3/TRBV12-4	TRBJ2-7	NA	TGTGCCAGCAGTCCCGGGGGGTCCTACGAGCAGTACTTC	CASSPGGSYEQYF
TRBD2	TRBV4-2	TRBJ2-7	NA	TGTGCCAGCAGCCCGTACTCTGGCGGGGGGAGCTCCTACGAGCAGTACTTC	CASSPYSGGGSSYEQYF
NA	TRBV30	TRBJ2-1	NA	TGTGCCCAGACTGGCTACAATGAGCAGTTCTTC	CAQTGYNEQFF
NA	TRBV11-2	TRBJ2-1	NA	TGTGCCAGCAGCTTAGGCCGGGACACAAGCTCCTACAATGAGCAGTTCTTC	CASSLGRDTSSYNEQFF
NA	TRBV30	TRBJ2-7	once	TGTGCCTGGAGTAGACCCGGGTCCGGAGCCCCCCGTGAGCAGTACTTC	CAWSRPGSGAPREQYF
NA	TRBV6-4	TRBJ2-5	NA	TGTGCCAGCAGTGAAAAGGGGGGGAACAGGAGGGTTGAAGAGACCCAGTACTTC	CASSEKGGNRRVEETQYF
NA	TRBV29-1	TRBJ1-1	NA	TGCAGCGGCCGGATGACCACTGAAGCTTTCTTT	CSGRMTTEAFF
TRBD1	TRBV6-5	TRBJ1-2	NA	TGTGCCAGCAGTTACTTAAGGGGGCCAAGGGGCTACACCTTC	CASSYLRGPRGYTF
NA	TRBV28	TRBJ2-7	NA	TGTGCCAGCCTCCCTGGGGGGTTGACCTACGAGCAGTACTTC	CASLPGGLTYEQYF
NA	TRBV3-1/TRBV3-2	TRBJ2-5	NA	TGTGCCAGCAGCCCGAAGTTAATCGAGGGTGGGACCCAGTACTTC	CASSPKLIEGGTQYF
TRBD2	TRBV6-4	TRBJ2-2	few	TGTGCCAGCAGTGAAACCAGCGGGGGGGCCAAGACCGGGGAGCTGTTTTTT	CASSETSGGAKTGELFF
NA	TRBV2	TRBJ1-1	NA	TGTGCCAGCAGCTTGGACATGGCGGCTGAAGCTTTCTTT	CASSLDMAAEAFF
NA	TRBV6-6	TRBJ2-3	NA	TGTGCCAGCAGTACCCTGACAGATACGCAGTATTTT	CASSTLTDTQYF
NA	TRBV7-2	TRBJ1-5	NA	TGTGCCAGCAGCTTAAGTGTAGACCGGGAAAAGCATTTT	CASSLSVDREKHF
NA	TRBV6-2/TRBV6-3	TRBJ2-1	few	TGTGCCAGCAGTTATAGTTACAATGAGCAGTTCTTC	CASSYSYNEQFF
TRBD1	TRBV5-6	TRBJ1-1	NA	TGTGCCAGCAGCCCAACAGGGGTCACTGAAGCTTTCTTT	CASSPTGVTEAFF
NA	TRBV11-2	TRBJ1-1	NA	TGTGCCAGCAGCCCCGACCGGACCATCAATGAAGCTTTCTTT	CASSPDRTINEAFF
TRBD2	TRBV5-1	TRBJ2-1	few	TGCGCCAGCAGCTTGGATGCGGGGGGTTACAATGAGCAGTTCTTC	CASSLDAGGYNEQFF
NA	TRBV5-6	TRBJ2-1	NA	TGTGCCAGCAGCCCGATCGGAAGCTACAATGAGCAGTTCTTC	CASSPIGSYNEQFF
TRBD2	TRBV5-6	TRBJ2-3	NA	TGTGCCAGCAGCTTGGGACTAGCGGGGGGGTACACAGATACGCAGTATTTT	CASSLGLAGGYTDTQYF
NA	TRBV7-2	TRBJ2-1	few	TGTGCCAGCAGCTTAGCGCTTGTCAATGAGCAGTTCTTC	CASSLALVNEQFF
NA	TRBV11-2	TRBJ2-4	NA	TGTGCCAGCAGCTTCCTGGACAGCCAAAACATTCAGTACTTC	CASSFLDSQNIQYF
NA	TRBV10-3	TRBJ1-5	few	TGTGCCATCAGTGAACCCCTTCAGCCCCAGCATTTT	CAISEPLQPQHF
TRBD1	TRBV13	TRBJ2-5	NA	TGTGCCAGCAGCCGACAGGGTTTAGAGACCCAGTACTTC	CASSRQGLETQYF
NA	TRBV15	TRBJ2-1	NA	TGTGCCACCAGCAGAGATCGCGGAGGTGAGCAGTTCTTC	CATSRDRGGEQFF
NA	TRBV7-2	TRBJ1-5	few	TGTGCCAGCAGCTTAAGAGGCAATCAGCCCCAGCATTTT	CASSLRGNQPQHF
NA	TRBV30	TRBJ2-5	NA	TGTGCCTGGAGTTCTGGCAGCGAAGAGACCCAGTACTTC	CAWSSGSEETQYF
TRBD1	TRBV7-6	TRBJ2-2	NA	TGTGCCAGCAGCGAAATTCACGCAGGGGGCGCGAACACCGGGGAGCTGTTTTTT	CASSEIHAGGANTGELFF
NA	TRBV14	TRBJ1-4	NA	TGTGCCAGCAGCCTAGGACGGGGTGAAAAACTGTTTTTT	CASSLGRGEKLFF
TRBD1	TRBV7-2	TRBJ2-5	NA	TGTGCCAGCAGCTTAGTGGGACAGGGGGCCACGAGGCGCCAAGAGACCCAGTACTTC	CASSLVGQGATRRQETQYF
NA	TRBV29-1	TRBJ1-1	NA	TGCAGCGTTGTTGCAGGAATAATGAACACTGAAGCTTTCTTT	CSVVAGIMNTEAFF
TRBD1	TRBV27	TRBJ1-1	NA	TGTGCCAGCAGTTTAAGTGGGACAGCTAACACTGAAGCTTTCTTT	CASSLSGTANTEAFF
TRBD2	TRBV7-2	TRBJ2-7	NA	TGTGCCAGCAGCTTATATATAGCGGGGGGCATTTACGAGCAGTACTTC	CASSLYIAGGIYEQYF
NA	TRBV10-1	TRBJ2-5	NA	TGCGCCAGCAGCGAGACAGGTGTAGAGACCCAGTACTTC	CASSETGVETQYF
NA	TRBV9	TRBJ2-1	NA	TGTGCCAGCAGCGAGAGCGGTTCCTACAATGAGCAGTTCTTC	CASSESGSYNEQFF
TRBD1	TRBV4-1	TRBJ1-4	NA	TGCGCCAGCAGCCAGACCCCGACAGGGGGACGTGAAAAACTGTTTTTT	CASSQTPTGGREKLFF
NA	TRBV7-2	TRBJ2-1	NA	TGTGCCAGCAGCTTAAGGGGGTCCTACAATGAGCAGTTCTTC	CASSLRGSYNEQFF